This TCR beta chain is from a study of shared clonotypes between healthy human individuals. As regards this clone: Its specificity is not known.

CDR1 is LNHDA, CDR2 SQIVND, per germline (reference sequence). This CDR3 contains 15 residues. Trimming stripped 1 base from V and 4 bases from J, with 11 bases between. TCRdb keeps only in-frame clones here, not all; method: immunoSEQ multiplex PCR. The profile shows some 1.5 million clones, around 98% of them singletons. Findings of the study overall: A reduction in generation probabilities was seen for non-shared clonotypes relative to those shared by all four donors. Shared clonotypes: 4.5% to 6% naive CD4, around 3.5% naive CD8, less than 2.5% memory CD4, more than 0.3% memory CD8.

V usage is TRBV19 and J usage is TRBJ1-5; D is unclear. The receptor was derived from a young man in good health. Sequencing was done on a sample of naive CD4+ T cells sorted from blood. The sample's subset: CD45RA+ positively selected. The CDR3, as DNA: TGTGCCAGTAGTATAGTACAGTCTAGGAATCAGCCCCAGCATTTT. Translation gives CASSIVQSRNQPQHF.